The entry below gives a single T cell receptor beta chain sequence along with its context. The sample originates from a study of blood T cell repertoires in COVID-19. Study summary: The United States, Italy and Spain were the sources of the acute and convalescent COVID-19 samples. In each case, the material was cDNA or gDNA derived from T cells, B-cell-depleted T cells, or PBMCs.

Germline CDR1 and CDR2: SGHTA and FQGTGA. The CDR3 covers 14 residues. V shed 5 bases and J shed 9 bases, with 17 bases lying between them. The assay was immunoSEQ multiplex PCR, and TCRdb's table has in-frame clones only and misses some. This sample yields fewer than 35,000 clones, of which approximately 88% are seen a single time; about 4.9% belongs to the top ten. The rearrangement joins TRBV7-3 to TRBJ2-1; a weak D match, TRBD2 (6 bases). This receptor was obtained from a man aged 65 to 79 with active COVID-19. Sequenced sample: peripheral blood. CDR3 DNA: TGTGCCAGCAGCGCAAGCCCAGGGAGGTTTGAGCAGTTCTTC. As protein: CASSASPGRFEQFF.